The 14 T cell receptor beta chains reported below all come from one sample, sequenced in a study of beta chain features in type 1 diabetes. Study observations and caveats: TCRB CDR3s were moderately but significantly shorter in Type 1 diabetes patients in all four CD4+ subsets.

Sequencing targeted expressed TCRB transcripts, as all isolated RNA had been reverse transcribed. Sequenced by immunoSEQ multiplex PCR; TCRdb stores in-frame clones only, minus some. The table records 300,000 to 350,000 clones, 9.3% of them present only once. These receptors have no identified antigens. The sequencing sample was made of central memory CD4+ T cells from blood. These receptors were collected from a man aged 25-40 years with type 1 diabetes.

The chain links TRBV5-1 to TRBJ2-3; 9 nucleotides agree with TRBD2. The CDR3 sequence is 17 residues long. In germline, CDR1 is SGHRS, CDR2 YFSETQ. J gave up 2 bases and V 0 bases, and 7 bases lay outside the gene matches. CDR3 residues: CASSLGPSSGATDTQYF. The CDR3 nucleotides are TGCGCCAGCAGCTTGGGTCCCTCTAGCGGGGCCACAGATACGCAGTATTTT.

This clone came up a few times. V usage is TRBV5-1 and J usage is TRBJ1-1; no firm D call. Trimming removed 1 base at V and 1 base at J, with 8 bases between. CDR1 is SGHRS and CDR2 is YFSETQ in the germline V gene. The CDR3 is 14 residues long. The DNA of the CDR3 is TGCGCCAGCAGCTTGTTTGGAGAGAACACTGAAGCTTTCTTT. Its protein product is CASSLFGENTEAFF.

In the case of this clone: The sample holds other DNA sequences that translate to the same CDR3. V is TRBV7-8 and J is TRBJ1-5; D is undetermined. The CDR3 has 15 amino acids. Trimming removed 1 base from V and 3 bases from J, with 10 bases in between. The V gene's germline CDR1 is SGHVS and CDR2 FQNEAQ. CDR3 coding DNA: TGTGCCAGCAGCTTAGATGGCACAGCCAATCAGCCCCAGCATTTT. Protein sequence: CASSLDGTANQPQHF.

In this sample, this clone turned up a few times. The rearrangement joins TRBV11-2 to TRBJ2-7; 13 bases are a match to TRBD2. V lost 0 bases to trimming and J lost 6 bases; unmatched junction nucleotides: 2. CDR3 length: 15 amino acids. Germline CDR1 and CDR2: SGHAT and FQNNGV. The CDR3 protein is CASSLEGTSGVEQYF. For the CDR3, the DNA is TGTGCCAGCAGCTTAGAAGGGACTAGCGGGGTCGAGCAGTACTTC.

This clone has just a few counts. V gene TRBV2 combines with J gene TRBJ2-7; 11 positions agree with TRBD1. The CDR3 loop spans 14 amino acids. After removal of 7 bases from V and 7 bases from J, the junction contained 9 bases not matched to a gene. The germline gives CDR1 SNHLY, CDR2 FYNNEI. CDR3 nucleotides: TGTGCCAGCAAAGCAGGGACAGGGGGATTTGAGCAGTACTTC. The encoded protein is CASKAGTGGFEQYF.

This clone was detected a few times. V usage is TRBV15 and J usage is TRBJ1-5; D call uncertain. The CDR3 loop spans 15 amino acids. Germline assignment: CDR1 LNHNV and CDR2 YYDKDF (reference sequence). Between the trimmed V and J ends, which lost 0 bases and 4 bases, there was a span of 10 bases. The chain's CDR3 is CATSRDGVGNQPQHF. The CDR3 bases are TGTGCCACCAGCAGAGATGGGGTAGGGAATCAGCCCCAGCATTTT. Variable domain in full (rest from reference TRBV15 and TRBJ1-5): DAMVIQNPRYQVTQFGKPVTLSCSQTLNHNVMYWYQQKSSQAPKLLFHYYDKDFNNEADTPDNFQSRRPNTSFCFLDIRSPGLGDTAMYLCATSRDGVGNQPQHFGDGTRLSIL.

This clone has more than one count but fewer than ten. The chain is built from TRBV6-5 and TRBJ1-1, with D perhaps matching TRBD1 (5 bases). Trimming removed 0 bases from V and 4 bases from J, with 12 bases in between. This CDR3 comprises 15 residues. Germline V gene sequence: CDR1 MNHEY, CDR2 SVGAGI. CDR3 sequence: CASSYSSRVGTEAFF. CDR3 in DNA: TGTGCCAGCAGTTACTCGAGCAGGGTAGGCACTGAAGCTTTCTTT.

This clone was observed a few times. The J gene is TRBJ2-5, the V gene TRBV19; D ambiguous. Trimming removed 5 bases from V and 5 bases from J, with 15 bases in between. Germline lookup yields CDR1 LNHDA and CDR2 SQIVND (reference sequence). The CDR3 spans 14 residues. The CDR3 protein is CASSPRAVGETQYF. Written as DNA, the CDR3 is TGTGCCAGTAGTCCCCGCGCAGTGGGGGAGACCCAGTACTTC.

The chain couples TRBV28 to TRBJ1-2; possible D gene TRBD1, 5 bases. The CDR3 covers 14 residues. Germline V gives CDR1 MDHEN, CDR2 SYDVKM. The germline V and J ends were trimmed by 10 bases and 7 bases, with 22 bases remaining between them. CDR3 sequence: CAITGRAGFIGYTF. DNA for the CDR3: TGTGCCATCACCGGACGGGCAGGGTTTATTGGCTACACCTTC.

This clone was seen only a few times. The chain combines TRBV29-1 with TRBJ1-4; TRBD1 aligns across 7 bases. Germline lookup yields CDR1 SQVTM and CDR2 ANQGSEA. CDR3 size: 14 residues. Trimming took 6 bases from V and 0 from J; bases not matched to a gene: 4. The CDR3 DNA is TGCAGCGTGCGACAGGGCTCAACTAATGAAAAACTGTTTTTT. It codes for CSVRQGSTNEKLFF.

This clone occurred a few times. DNA for the CDR3: TGTGCCAGCAGCGAGACTATCGAGACCCAGTACTTC. It translates to CASSETIETQYF. V gene TRBV2 combines with J gene TRBJ2-5, with D perhaps matching TRBD2 (5 bases). The CDR3 length is 12 residues. Trimming pared 6 bases from V and 5 bases from J, leaving 10 bases between. Per germline, CDR1 SNHLY and CDR2 FYNNEI.

The CDR3 loop reads CASSLTRGKSPLHF. In nucleotides, the CDR3 is TGTGCCAGCAGCTTAACAAGAGGGAAATCACCCCTCCACTTT. The chain combines TRBV7-9 with TRBJ1-6, with unresolved D. Between the trimmed V and J ends, which lost 2 bases and 10 bases, there was a span of 12 bases. CDR1 is SEHNR, CDR2 FQNEAQ, per germline (reference sequence). CDR3 length: 14 amino acids. Using reference TRBV7-9 and TRBJ1-6 for the parts outside the CDR3, the full variable domain is DTGVSQNPRHKITKRGQNVTFRCDPISEHNRLYWYRQTLGQGPEFLTYFQNEAQLEKSRLLSDRFSAERPKGSFSTLEIQRTEQGDSAMYLCASSLTRGKSPLHFGNGTRLTVT.

This clone has just a few counts. The chain is built from TRBV28 and TRBJ2-5; TRBD1 matches 8 bases. Germline CDR1 is MDHEN and CDR2 is SYDVKM. V lost 6 bases, J lost 1 base, and 13 bases stayed unmatched. CDR3 size: 17 residues. CDR3 residues: CASSPTPTGAGQETQYF. The DNA for the CDR3 is TGTGCCAGCAGCCCTACCCCGACAGGGGCTGGCCAAGAGACCCAGTACTTC.

The chain recombines TRBV29-1 with TRBJ1-5; a possible D gene is TRBD1 (5 bases). Trimming took off 5 bases at V and 3 bases at J, with 11 bases between the two ends. Germline V CDR1 and CDR2: SQVTM, ANQGSEA. The CDR3 extends over 13 amino acids. This CDR3 reads CSVSGTINQPQHF. The CDR3 DNA reads TGCAGCGTTTCCGGGACCATCAATCAGCCCCAGCATTTT.